This TCR beta chain was recorded in a study of metastatic and nonmetastatic thyroid tumors. Thyroid surgery was preceded by no treatment in any patient. TCRdb re-processed the PCR reads through MiXCR. The profile covers about 35,000 clones, with over 15% appearing a single time and 9.5% to 15% taken by the ten largest. This CDR3 has 14 amino acids. From germline, CDR1 is LNHDA and CDR2 SQIVND (reference sequence). With V trimmed by 7 bases and J by 2 bases, 2 bases remained unmatched. The table lists this clone with many counts. This receptor was identified in a male donor with papillary thyroid cancer or a benign thyroid nodule (not recorded which). Some clones in this sample may be carry-over from other donors' samples. The sequencing input was blood. The chain recombines TRBV19 with TRBJ2-6; 7 bases match TRBD1. The chain's CDR3 is CASIDRAGANVLTF. Here the CDR3 DNA reads TGTGCCAGTATAGACAGGGCTGGGGCCAACGTCCTGACTTTC.